The rows below give T cell receptor beta chains drawn from one sample of a study of blood T cells in healthy people across ages. Via MiXCR, TCRdb re-called the 5' RACE reads, giving one row per CDR3 protein. The sample carries 750,000 to 950,000 distinct CDR3 sequences, about 27% recorded once. These sequences were also reported in another study, on T cells of mothers and their children.

The sequencing sample was made of blood. The receptors were gathered from a middle-aged woman in good health. Both conserved end residues are part of each CDR3. The order of the fields is V gene, D gene, CDR3 length, J gene, clone size, CDR3 protein, CDR3 DNA. D genes are given only for firm matches. Clone sizes are given selectively: once, few, many, or a class where the clone is expanded.

TRBV5-1	TRBD1	13	TRBJ1-2	many	CASSVGTGNGYTF	TGCGCCAGCAGCGTCGGGACAGGGAATGGCTACACCTTC
TRBV29-1	TRBD1	17	TRBJ1-2	.	CSTVVFRDRPSQDGYTF	TGCAGCACAGTGGTTTTCCGGGACAGGCCCTCACAGGATGGCTACACCTTC
TRBV7-9	.	15	TRBJ1-2	.	CASSSGQRGNYGYTF	TGTGCCAGCAGCTCAGGACAACGGGGCAACTATGGCTACACCTTC
TRBV5-1	.	14	TRBJ1-2	few	CASSPGRGLDGYTF	TGCGCCAGCAGCCCAGGAAGGGGTTTAGATGGCTACACCTTC
TRBV4-1	.	15	TRBJ1-5	few	CASSPVPGSNQPQHF	TGCGCCAGCAGCCCCGTACCGGGTAGCAATCAGCCCCAGCATTTT
TRBV20-1	.	13	TRBJ1-5	few	CSAHYGAYQPQHF	TGCAGTGCTCACTATGGGGCTTATCAGCCCCAGCATTTT
TRBV5-6	.	15	TRBJ2-3	.	CASSLFTRGTDTQYF	TGTGCCAGCAGCTTGTTTACCAGGGGAACAGATACGCAGTATTTT
TRBV6-4	TRBD2	15	TRBJ2-3	many	CASSEIAGAADTQYF	TGTGCCAGCAGTGAAATAGCGGGGGCCGCAGATACGCAGTATTTT
TRBV24-1	TRBD2	18	TRBJ2-3	few	CATSDTGTSGDSTDTQYF	TGTGCCACCAGTGACACTGGGACTAGCGGGGATAGCACAGATACGCAGTATTTT
TRBV7-9	.	17	TRBJ2-6	.	CASSPRGMGSGANVLTF	TGTGCCAGCAGCCCCCGCGGGATGGGCTCTGGGGCCAACGTCCTGACTTTC